A selection of T cell receptor beta chains follows, all from one sample in a study of blood T cell repertoires in COVID-19. Sequenced by immunoSEQ multiplex PCR; TCRdb stores in-frame clones only, minus some. The sample has roughly 120,000 clones, approximately 80% seen once; the top ten hold about 0.8%. Sample: peripheral blood. The receptor source for this set is a woman aged 65 to 85 with acute or convalescent COVID-19. Both conserved end residues are part of each CDR3. Each record gives: V gene, clone size, J gene, CDR3 protein. The size of a clone is reported for some rows only, either as once, few or many, or as a class for expanded clones.

TRBV2	NA	TRBJ1-2	CASRSQTENYGYTF
TRBV15	NA	TRBJ2-7	CATSREGDTAYEQYF
TRBV7-2	NA	TRBJ2-3	CASSPAGTGVSDTQYF
TRBV30	NA	TRBJ2-7	CAWSVGGLAYEQYF
TRBV7-2	once	TRBJ1-1	CASSQLGANTEAFF
TRBV9	NA	TRBJ1-4	CASSVNGGTGGGEKLFF
TRBV7-9	NA	TRBJ1-6	CASGEGGVSSPLHF
TRBV9	NA	TRBJ1-3	CASSAAGNSGNTIYF
TRBV13	NA	TRBJ2-2	CASSPDRGLASDTGELFF
TRBV5-6	NA	TRBJ2-5	CASSLGAGGLKTQYF
TRBV18	once	TRBJ2-3	CASSPSGTSPDTQYF
TRBV13	NA	TRBJ2-7	CASSPGRDQAYEQYF
TRBV6-1	NA	TRBJ1-2	CASSERGLGYTF
TRBV7-3	NA	TRBJ2-2	CASSLGLAGVSGELFF
TRBV5-6	NA	TRBJ1-1	CASSLVLNTEAFF
TRBV20-1	NA	TRBJ1-1	CSASMGGMNTEAFF
TRBV3-1/TRBV3-2	once	TRBJ2-1	CASSPRTSGGNEQFF
TRBV18	NA	TRBJ1-3	CASSLTAVSGNTIYF